A single sample is the source of the 17 T cell receptor beta chains below, sequenced in a study of radiotherapy plus CTLA-4 blockade in lung cancer. This table comes from immunoSEQ multiplex PCR, and its TCRdb copy is limited to in-frame clones, with some not included. This table has about 78,000 clones, around 86% appearing once. Source: peripheral blood, taken from a patient treated with radiotherapy plus ipilimumab. The receptors shown here come from a human donor with non-small cell lung cancer who had stable disease on radiotherapy plus ipilimumab.

The chain carries TRBV28 and TRBJ1-2; D not certain. This CDR3 is built from 13 residues. The V end lost 3 bases, the J end lost 3 bases, and 8 bases lay between the germline ends. Per the germline V gene, CDR1 is MDHEN and CDR2 is SYDVKM. As DNA, the CDR3 is TGTGCCAGCAGTTTTGCCGGATACTATGGCTACACCTTC. Translation gives CASSFAGYYGYTF.

The chain couples TRBV6-5 to TRBJ1-1; D is possibly TRBD1 (5 bases). The CDR3 is made up of 12 amino acids. V was pared by 2 bases and J by 11 bases, with 12 bases between. Germline values: CDR1 MNHEY, CDR2 SVGAGI. The CDR3 DNA is TGTGCCAGCAGTTACGGTGGGGCGGGGGCTTTCTTT. It yields the protein CASSYGGAGAFF.

The J gene is TRBJ2-7, the V gene TRBV9; no reliable D call. The CDR3 is 14 residues long. V was trimmed by 4 bases and J by 3 bases, leaving 14 bases between them. The germline V gene has CDR1 SGDLS and CDR2 YYNGEE. CDR3 protein: CASSPRAGYYEQYF. The CDR3 DNA follows: TGTGCCAGCAGCCCCCGAGCCGGGTACTACGAGCAGTACTTC.

This clone showed up just once. J is TRBJ2-7 and V is TRBV7-9; 7 nucleotides line up with TRBD2. In germline, CDR1 is SEHNR, CDR2 FQNEAQ (reference sequence). The CDR3 is made up of 16 amino acids. J gave up 9 bases and V 5 bases, and 19 bases lay outside the gene matches. CDR3 nucleotides: TGTGCCAGCAGCCCTGGAGGAGCGGGGTTTCTGTTCGGGCAGTACTTC. It is translated as CASSPGGAGFLFGQYF.

The CDR3 nucleotides are TGTGCCAGCAGGCTTCCGACCTATAATTCACCCCTCCACTTT. Translating gives CASRLPTYNSPLHF. The chain employs TRBV27 and TRBJ1-6; D is undetermined. The germline V gene has CDR1 MNHEY and CDR2 SMNVEV (reference sequence). V was clipped by 6 bases and J by 2 bases, with 8 bases between them. The CDR3 is made up of 14 amino acids.

The chain couples TRBV30 to TRBJ1-6, with 10 bases that match TRBD1. The V and J ends lost 4 bases and 9 bases, in that order; junction bases with no gene match: 12. This CDR3 has 16 residues. Germline CDR1 reads GTSNPN; CDR2 reads SVGIG (reference sequence). Here the CDR3 DNA reads TGTGCCTGGATCCGTAAGGGACAGGGGTTTCGTTCACCCCTCCACTTT. This gives the protein CAWIRKGQGFRSPLHF.

The chain joins TRBV7-6 to TRBJ1-1; 10 bases agree with TRBD1. The CDR3 has 14 residues. The germline V gene encodes CDR1 SGHVS and CDR2 FNYEAQ. V trimming: 5 bases; J trimming: 5 bases; junction bases outside the gene matches: 5. Written as DNA, the CDR3 is TGTGCCAGCAGCCTAAGACAGGGGGCAACTGAAGCTTTCTTT. Translated, it gives CASSLRQGATEAFF.

In its sample, this clone was seen once. The chain is built from TRBV10-3 and TRBJ2-1; D remains ambiguous. Per germline, CDR1 ENHRY and CDR2 SYGVKD. The ends were cut back, 2 bases at V and 0 bases at J, with 8 bases in the middle. The CDR3 consists of 15 residues. The CDR3 is CAISEKPSSYNEQFF. The CDR3 region has the DNA TGTGCCATCAGTGAGAAACCGAGCTCCTACAATGAGCAGTTCTTC.

This rearrangement joins TRBV5-6 to TRBJ2-3; 7 nucleotides match TRBD1. The CDR3 is made up of 15 amino acids. The germline V gene has CDR1 SGHDT and CDR2 YYEEEE. The ends lost 4 bases at V and 3 bases at J; junction bases unmatched: 8. The CDR3: CASSLQDRLTDTQYF. Written as DNA, the CDR3 is TGTGCCAGCAGCCTTCAGGACAGGTTGACAGATACGCAGTATTTT.

The rearrangement uses TRBV5-4 and TRBJ1-1, with 10 bases lining up with TRBD1. CDR1 and CDR2 (germline): SGHNT, YYREEE (reference sequence). V was clipped by 5 bases and J by 5 bases; unmatched bases: 6. CDR3 length: 14 amino acids. The CDR3 coding sequence is TGTGCCAGCAGGACAGGGGGCGCTGGGACTGAAGCTTTCTTT. Its protein is CASRTGGAGTEAFF.

The chain recombines TRBV9 with TRBJ2-1, with D maybe TRBD2 (5 bases). Trimming removed 2 bases from V and 2 bases from J, with 11 bases in between. Germline values: CDR1 SGDLS, CDR2 YYNGEE. The CDR3 spans 15 residues. This CDR3 reads CASSVTRLPYNEQFF. Written as DNA, the CDR3 is TGTGCCAGCAGCGTTACTCGACTACCCTACAATGAGCAGTTCTTC.

This rearrangement joins TRBV7-7 to TRBJ2-5; D call uncertain. The germline V gene has CDR1 SSHAT and CDR2 FNYEAQ (reference sequence). The CDR3 extends over 14 amino acids. V dropped 3 bases and J dropped 0 bases, with 8 bases sitting between them. CDR3 DNA: TGTGCCAGCAGCTTTTCCGGTGACCAAGAGACCCAGTACTTC. Amino acids: CASSFSGDQETQYF.

This chain connects TRBV7-2 to TRBJ2-3; weak D call: TRBD1 (6 bases). CDR3 length equals 15 residues. Germline values: CDR1 SGHTA, CDR2 FQGNSA. Trimming left V 4 bases short and J 2 bases short, with 13 bases between. The CDR3 sequence is CASSWPGQITDTQYF. In DNA, the CDR3 is TGTGCCAGCAGCTGGCCGGGACAAATCACAGATACGCAGTATTTT.

The chain joins TRBV30 to TRBJ2-1; a possible D gene is TRBD1 (6 bases). CDR1 is GTSNPN, CDR2 SVGIG, per germline (reference sequence). The CDR3 is made up of 15 amino acids. V lost 5 bases, J lost 0 bases, and 14 bases lay in between. CDR3 protein: CAWGAQGSSYNEQFF. CDR3 DNA: TGTGCCTGGGGGGCGCAGGGGAGCTCCTACAATGAGCAGTTCTTC.

CDR3 in DNA: TGCAGCGTAGCCCGGGACGGTGACGAGCAGTACTTC. Translated, it gives CSVARDGDEQYF. This chain joins TRBV29-1 and TRBJ2-7; D could derive from TRBD1 or TRBD2 (5 bases each). Germline V gives CDR1 SQVTM, CDR2 ANQGSEA. Between the trimmed V and J ends, which lost 6 bases and 5 bases, there was a span of 14 bases. CDR3 length equals 12 residues.

The chain recombines TRBV5-1 with TRBJ2-1; D not certain. Germline assignment: CDR1 SGHRS and CDR2 YFSETQ. This CDR3 region has 13 residues. Trimming took off 3 bases at V and 9 bases at J, with 13 bases between the two ends. The CDR3 here is CASSSDPRREQFF. CDR3 nucleotide sequence: TGCGCCAGCAGCTCGGACCCTAGACGTGAGCAGTTCTTC.

This chain joins TRBV6-6 and TRBJ2-2; the match to TRBD2 covers 14 bases. With 7 bases clipped from V and 7 bases from J, the junction kept 8 bases outside the gene matches. The CDR3 runs to 16 residues. Germline CDR1 and CDR2: MNHNY and SVGAGI (reference sequence). This chain's CDR3 is CASTSGLAGVVGELFF. The CDR3 DNA follows: TGTGCCAGCACCTCGGGACTAGCGGGAGTGGTCGGGGAGCTGTTTTTT.